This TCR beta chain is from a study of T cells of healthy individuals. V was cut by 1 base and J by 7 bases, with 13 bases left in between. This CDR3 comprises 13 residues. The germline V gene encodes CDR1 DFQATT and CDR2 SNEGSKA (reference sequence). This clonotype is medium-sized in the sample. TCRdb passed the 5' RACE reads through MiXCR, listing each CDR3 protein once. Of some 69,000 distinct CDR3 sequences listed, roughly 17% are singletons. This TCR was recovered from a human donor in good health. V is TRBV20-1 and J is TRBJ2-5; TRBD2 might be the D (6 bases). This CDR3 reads CSARGGVGTTQYF. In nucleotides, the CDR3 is TGCAGTGCTAGAGGCGGGGTCGGTACGACCCAGTACTTC.